The 8 T cell receptor beta chains presented below share a single source sample, sequenced in a study of control samples from healthy donors and cancer patients. Generated by immunoSEQ multiplex PCR, the TCRdb table keeps only in-frame clones and is missing some. Of under 100,000 clones in the sample, roughly nine tenths were seen once. The source material was blood. The receptors shown here come from an older woman in good health.

The gene calls are TRBV29-1 and TRBJ2-2; TRBD2 matches at 7 bases. This CDR3 is built from 14 residues. Germline trimming cut 4 bases from V and 2 bases from J; bases unmatched to any gene: 4. Germline assignment: CDR1 SQVTM and CDR2 ANQGSEA. CDR3 region: CSVVSGGNTGELFF. The CDR3 DNA follows: TGCAGCGTTGTATCGGGAGGAAACACCGGGGAGCTGTTTTTT.

This chain connects TRBV3-1 (or the pseudogene TRBV3-2) to TRBJ2-1; 7 bases match TRBD2. This CDR3 comprises 16 residues. CDR1 LGHDT and CDR2 YNNKEL come from the germline V gene (reference sequence). V shed 5 bases and J 2 bases; nucleotides not matched to a gene: 9. CDR3 residues: CASSNHGGGTYNEQFF. The CDR3 DNA reads TGTGCCAGCAGCAACCATGGCGGGGGTACCTACAATGAGCAGTTCTTC.

Only one count was recorded for this clone. The rearrangement joins TRBV5-1 to TRBJ2-7, with TRBD2 matching over 8 bases. This CDR3 is 13 amino acids long. The germline CDR1 and CDR2 sequences are SGHRS and YFSETQ. V lost 0 bases to trimming and J lost 7 bases; unmatched junction nucleotides: 3. The CDR3 coding sequence is TGCGCCAGCAGCTTGGAGCGGGGGTGGGAGCAGTACTTC. Its translation: CASSLERGWEQYF.

V is TRBV7-8 and J is TRBJ1-1; D perhaps matches TRBD1 (5 bases). This CDR3 comprises 12 residues. V dropped 5 bases and J dropped 3 bases, with 7 bases sitting between them. Germline CDR1 and CDR2: SGHVS and FQNEAQ. As DNA, the CDR3 is TGTGCCAGCAGCCCGGGGGACACTGAAGCTTTCTTT. Translating it yields CASSPGDTEAFF.

The J gene is TRBJ1-1, the V gene TRBV4-1; possibly TRBD1 for D (6 bases). Germline CDR1 and CDR2: MGHRA and YSYEKL. Trimming left V 1 base short and J 10 bases short, with 19 bases between. The CDR3 spans 15 residues. The DNA for the CDR3 is TGCGCCAGCAGCCAAGTATCCCTGGGTAGGGACATAGCTTTCTTT. It codes for CASSQVSLGRDIAFF.

V gene TRBV5-4 combines with J gene TRBJ1-1; 12 nucleotides line up with TRBD1. Trimming removed 3 bases from V and 5 bases from J; junction bases left unmatched: 2. Germline CDR1 is SGHNT and CDR2 is YYREEE (reference sequence). The CDR3 totals 14 residues. In DNA form, the CDR3 reads TGTGCCAGCAGCTCGGGACAGGGGGCGACTGAAGCTTTCTTT. This gives the protein CASSSGQGATEAFF.

The rearrangement joins TRBV14 to TRBJ1-1; no definite D call. The CDR3 consists of 14 residues. V dropped 1 base and J dropped 2 bases, with 8 bases sitting between them. Looked up from germline, CDR1 is SGHDN and CDR2 is FVKESK. The CDR3 loop is CASSQGSANTEAFF. Written as DNA, the CDR3 is TGTGCCAGCAGCCAAGGTTCAGCTAACACTGAAGCTTTCTTT.

Notes on this clone: The identical CDR3 is also encoded by other nucleotide sequences in the sample. The genes are TRBV12-3 or TRBV12-4 and TRBJ2-7; tentative D call: TRBD1 (6 bases). Trimming stripped 6 bases from V and 3 bases from J, with 12 bases between. This CDR3 has 13 amino acids. The CDR3 loop is CASSPTGSYEQYF. The CDR3, as DNA: TGTGCCAGCAGCCCTACAGGGAGCTACGAGCAGTACTTC.